This record looks at one T cell receptor beta chain sequence and its context. Its antigen is unknown. On the basis of clinical symptoms, serum thyroxine and TRAb, thyroid ultrasound and orbital computed tomography, diagnoses were made. Amplified TCR beta CDR3 regions came from RNA transcripts. A first-round RT-PCR of the TCR CDR3 used the HTBI primer set. MiXCR, applied by TCRdb to the multiplex PCR reads, yields one record per CDR3 protein. The data hold about 96,000 distinct CDR3 sequences, with about 51% observed a single time. The data originate from a study of T cells in Graves' hyperthyroidism and ophthalmopathy. In the study overall: Any treatment followed the collection of peripheral blood at initial diagnosis.

Notes on the study in general: A model of 13 V-J pairs discriminated ophthalmopathy from stable hyperthyroidism. Most thyroid clonotypes expanded above 0.001 appeared in blood too.

This sequence was found in a woman aged 40 to 50 with Graves' hyperthyroidism. Sequencing input: blood.

The CDR3 DNA reads as TGTGCCAGCAGCCGAGTGGCGGGTGGAAACACCATATATTTT. This codes for CASSRVAGGNTIYF. This chain joins TRBV7-2 and TRBJ1-3; D uncertain. Germline CDR1 is SGHTA and CDR2 is FQGNSA. Trimming shortened V by 5 bases and J by 3 bases, and 11 bases separated the two germline ends. CDR3 length equals 14 residues.